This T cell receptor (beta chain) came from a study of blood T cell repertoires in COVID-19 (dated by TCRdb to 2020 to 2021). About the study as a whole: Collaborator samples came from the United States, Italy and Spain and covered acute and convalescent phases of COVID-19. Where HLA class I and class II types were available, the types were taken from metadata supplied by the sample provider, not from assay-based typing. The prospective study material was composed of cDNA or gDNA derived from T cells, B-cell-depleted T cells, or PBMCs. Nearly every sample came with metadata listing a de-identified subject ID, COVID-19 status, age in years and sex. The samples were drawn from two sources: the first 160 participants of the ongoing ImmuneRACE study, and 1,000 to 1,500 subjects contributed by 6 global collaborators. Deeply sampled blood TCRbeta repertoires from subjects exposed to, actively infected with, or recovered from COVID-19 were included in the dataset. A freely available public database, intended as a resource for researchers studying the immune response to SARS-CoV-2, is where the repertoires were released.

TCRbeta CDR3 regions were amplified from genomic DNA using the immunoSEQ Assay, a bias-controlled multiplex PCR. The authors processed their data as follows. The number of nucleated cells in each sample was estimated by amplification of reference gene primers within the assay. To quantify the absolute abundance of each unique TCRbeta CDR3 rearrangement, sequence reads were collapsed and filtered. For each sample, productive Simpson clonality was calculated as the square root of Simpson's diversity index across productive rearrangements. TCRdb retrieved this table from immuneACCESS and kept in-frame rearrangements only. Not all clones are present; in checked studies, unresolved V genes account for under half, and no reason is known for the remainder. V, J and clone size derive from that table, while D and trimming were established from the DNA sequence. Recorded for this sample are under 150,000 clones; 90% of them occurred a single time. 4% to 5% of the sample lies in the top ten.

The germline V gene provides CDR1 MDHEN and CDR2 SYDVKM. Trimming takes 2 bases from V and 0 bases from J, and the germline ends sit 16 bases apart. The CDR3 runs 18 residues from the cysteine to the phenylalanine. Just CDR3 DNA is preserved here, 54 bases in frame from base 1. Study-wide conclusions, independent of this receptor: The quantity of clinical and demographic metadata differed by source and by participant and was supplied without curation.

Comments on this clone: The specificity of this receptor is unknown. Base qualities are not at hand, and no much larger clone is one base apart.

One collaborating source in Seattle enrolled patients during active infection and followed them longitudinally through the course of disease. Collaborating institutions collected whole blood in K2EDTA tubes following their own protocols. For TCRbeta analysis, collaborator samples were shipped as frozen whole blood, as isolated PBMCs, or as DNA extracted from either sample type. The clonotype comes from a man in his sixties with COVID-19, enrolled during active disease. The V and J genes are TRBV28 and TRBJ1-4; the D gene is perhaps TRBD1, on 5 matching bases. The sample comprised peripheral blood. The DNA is TGTGCCAGCAGTTTAATCGGCAGGAGGGGAGCAACTAATGAAAAACTGTTTTTT. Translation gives CASSLIGRRGATNEKLFF.